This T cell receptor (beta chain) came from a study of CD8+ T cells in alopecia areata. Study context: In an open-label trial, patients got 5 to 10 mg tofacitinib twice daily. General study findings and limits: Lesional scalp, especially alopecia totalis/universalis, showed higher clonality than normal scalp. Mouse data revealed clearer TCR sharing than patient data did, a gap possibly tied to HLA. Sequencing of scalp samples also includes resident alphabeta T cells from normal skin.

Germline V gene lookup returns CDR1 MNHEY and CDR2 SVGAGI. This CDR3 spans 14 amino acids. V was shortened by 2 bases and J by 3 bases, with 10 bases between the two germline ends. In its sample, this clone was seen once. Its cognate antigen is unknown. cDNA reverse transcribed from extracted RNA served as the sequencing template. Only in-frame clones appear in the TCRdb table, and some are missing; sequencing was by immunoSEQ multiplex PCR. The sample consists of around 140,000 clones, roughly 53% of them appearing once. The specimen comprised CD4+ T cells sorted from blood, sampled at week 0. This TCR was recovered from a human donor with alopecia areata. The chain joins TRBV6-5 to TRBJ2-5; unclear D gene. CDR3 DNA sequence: TGTGCCAGCAGTTACATGAACTCAAAAGAGACCCAGTACTTC. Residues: CASSYMNSKETQYF.